The text below deals with one T cell receptor beta chain. The sample belongs to a study of cytomegalovirus exposure and HLA in healthy donors. CDR1 is LNHNV and CDR2 is YYDKDF in the germline V gene (reference sequence). The J segment lost 6 bases and the V segment lost 5 bases, leaving 9 bases of the junction unmatched. The CDR3 loop spans 15 amino acids. Primers for the PCR totalled 60 Vbeta and 13 Jbeta. Profiling relied on immunoSEQ multiplex PCR, and the TCRdb table lists in-frame clones only, not all of them. The sample includes 60,000 to 90,000 clones, about 70% seen only once; the top ten take 6.5% to 8%.

The chain couples TRBV15 to TRBJ1-1; 10 bases align to TRBD1. Material: PBMCs. The TCR originated in a man aged 40-50 years in good health and CMV-seropositive. The CDR3: CATSSRQGAGAEAFF. The CDR3 DNA reads TGTGCCACCAGCTCAAGACAGGGGGCTGGGGCTGAAGCTTTCTTT.